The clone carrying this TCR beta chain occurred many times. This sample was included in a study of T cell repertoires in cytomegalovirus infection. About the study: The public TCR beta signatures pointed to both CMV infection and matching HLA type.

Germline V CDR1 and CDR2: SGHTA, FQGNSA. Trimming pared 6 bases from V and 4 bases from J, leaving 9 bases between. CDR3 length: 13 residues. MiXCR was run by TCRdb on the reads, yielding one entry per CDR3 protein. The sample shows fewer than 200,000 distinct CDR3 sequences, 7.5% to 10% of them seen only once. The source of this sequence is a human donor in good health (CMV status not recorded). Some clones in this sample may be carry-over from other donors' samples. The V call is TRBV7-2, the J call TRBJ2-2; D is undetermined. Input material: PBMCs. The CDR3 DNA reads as TGTGCCAGCAGGCCTGTTGCCACCGGGGAGCTGTTTTTT. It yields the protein CASRPVATGELFF.